This note documents a single TCR beta chain sequence. This specimen comes from a study of blood T cell repertoires in COVID-19. Germline V gene data show CDR1 as MNHEY and CDR2 as SMNVEV (reference sequence). The CDR3 covers 16 residues. The junction had 5 bases not matched to a gene; V was cut back by 5 bases and J by 0 bases. Repertoires were generated with immunoSEQ multiplex PCR, while TCRdb's copy carries only in-frame clones and drops some. The data hold more than 200,000 clones, with roughly 86% observed a single time. The origin of this receptor is a woman between 50 and 59 years old who had recovered from COVID-19. The specimen was PBMCs or T cells enriched from blood (not recorded which). The chain joins TRBV27 to TRBJ2-1; 9 nucleotides line up with TRBD2. The CDR3 DNA is TGTGCCAGCAGTCACTTAGCGGGAGACTCCTACAATGAGCAGTTCTTC. Its translation: CASSHLAGDSYNEQFF.